These 29 T cell receptor beta chains share one sample of origin, sequenced in a study of control samples from healthy donors and cancer patients. Sequencing used immunoSEQ multiplex PCR; TCRdb keeps in-frame clones, though not all of them. The repertoire holds 60,000 to 100,000 clones, with around 89% as singletons. The sample consisted of blood. The receptors were gathered from a man aged 45-65 years in good health.

The chain joins TRBV5-8 to TRBJ2-5; 7 nucleotides match TRBD2. In germline, CDR1 is SGHTS, CDR2 YDEGEE. The J segment lost 1 base and the V segment lost 2 bases, leaving 5 bases of the junction unmatched. The CDR3 consists of 15 residues. CDR3 protein: CASSFQPGGQETQYF. CDR3 coding DNA: TGTGCCAGCAGCTTTCAACCGGGGGGCCAAGAGACCCAGTACTTC. The full variable domain, with the rest looked up from reference TRBV5-8 and TRBJ2-5, is EAGVTQSPTHLIKTRGQQATLRCSPISGHTSVYWYQQALGLGLQFLLWYDEGEERNRGNFPPRFSGRQFPNYSSELNVNALELEDSALYLCASSFQPGGQETQYFGPGTRLLVL.

The rearrangement links TRBV6-2 or TRBV6-3 to TRBJ2-3; 14 nucleotides match TRBD2. This CDR3 comprises 21 residues. Per the germline V gene, CDR1 is MNHEY and CDR2 is SVGEGT. Unmatched junction bases numbered 19, after V lost 2 bases and J lost 6 bases. The CDR3 loop is CASSYQPGLAGAEGGGDTQYF. The CDR3 bases are TGTGCCAGCAGTTACCAACCGGGACTAGCGGGGGCGGAGGGCGGTGGGGATACGCAGTATTTT.

The chain couples TRBV18 to TRBJ1-1; D remains ambiguous. The CDR3 contains 13 residues. CDR1 KGHSH and CDR2 LQKENI come from the germline V gene. V gave up 4 bases and J gave up 1 base, with 7 bases separating them. CDR3 loop: CASSQSGNTEAFF. CDR3 bases: TGTGCCAGCTCACAATCCGGGAACACTGAAGCTTTCTTT. The full variable domain, its missing parts supplied by reference TRBV18 and TRBJ1-1, is NAGVMQNPRHLVRRRGQEARLRCSPMKGHSHVYWYRQLPEEGLKFMVYLQKENIIDESGMPKERFSAEFPKEGPSILRIQQVVRGDSAAYFCASSQSGNTEAFFGQGTRLTVV.

The chain recombines TRBV3-1 (or the pseudogene TRBV3-2) with TRBJ1-6; unclear D gene. The CDR3 contains 13 residues. CDR1 is LGHDT and CDR2 is YNNKEL in the germline V gene (reference sequence). Trimming stripped 1 base from V and 8 bases from J, with 6 bases between. The CDR3 bases are TGTGCCAGCAGCCAAGGGACGTATTCACCCCTCCACTTT. This gives the protein CASSQGTYSPLHF.

The CDR3 nucleotides are TGTGCCAGCAGTAGGCTCCGACATAACACTGAAGCTTTCTTT. Protein: CASSRLRHNTEAFF. This rearrangement joins TRBV6-2 or TRBV6-3 to TRBJ1-1; unclear D gene. The CDR3 is 14 residues long. The V and J ends lost 5 bases and 2 bases respectively, with 12 bases between them. CDR1 is MNHEY, CDR2 SVGEGT, per germline.

The CDR3 loop is CASSPEGSSYNEQFF. CDR3 coding DNA: TGTGCCAGCAGCCCCGAAGGGAGCTCCTACAATGAGCAGTTCTTC. The chain links TRBV7-8 to TRBJ2-1; TRBD2 is a possible D gene (5 bases). The germline V gene encodes CDR1 SGHVS and CDR2 FQNEAQ. V was trimmed by 5 bases and J by 0 bases, leaving 11 bases between them. This CDR3 has 15 residues.

The CDR3 DNA sequence: TGTGCCAGCAGACGGGACAGGGCTTATAATTCACCCCTCCACTTT. Translated, it gives CASRRDRAYNSPLHF. The chain combines TRBV2 with TRBJ1-6; 9 nucleotides line up with TRBD1. After removal of 6 bases from V and 4 bases from J, the junction contained 4 bases not matched to a gene. Per germline, CDR1 SNHLY and CDR2 FYNNEI. CDR3 size: 15 residues.

As DNA, the CDR3 is TGTGCCAGCTCACTAAAAAACGGGCTAGCGGTAAGCTCCTACGAGCAGTACTTC. Its translation is CASSLKNGLAVSSYEQYF. The chain recombines TRBV18 with TRBJ2-7, with TRBD2 matching over 7 bases. Germline assignment: CDR1 KGHSH and CDR2 LQKENI. Losses at the gene ends were 4 bases for V and 0 bases for J; bases not matched to a gene: 15. The CDR3 consists of 18 residues.

The genes are TRBV2 and TRBJ2-7; 13 bases align to TRBD2. In germline, CDR1 is SNHLY, CDR2 FYNNEI. V lost 10 bases, J lost 3 bases, and 6 bases stayed unmatched. The CDR3 runs to 14 residues. This CDR3 reads CATRTSGGHYEQYF. The CDR3 region has the DNA TGTGCCACCAGGACTAGCGGGGGCCACTACGAGCAGTACTTC. The full variable domain, rest sourced from reference TRBV2 and TRBJ2-7, is EPEVTQTPSHQVTQMGQEVILRCVPISNHLYFYWYRQILGQKVEFLVSFYNNEISEKSEIFDDQFSVERPDGSNFTLKIRSTKLEDSAMYFCATRTSGGHYEQYFGPGTRLTVT.

V usage is TRBV7-6 and J usage is TRBJ1-1; D remains ambiguous. The CDR3 length is 13 residues. Germline V gene lookup returns CDR1 SGHVS and CDR2 FNYEAQ. Trimming took off 0 bases at V and 4 bases at J, with 6 bases between the two ends. CDR3 residues: CASSLAGITEAFF. The CDR3 DNA follows: TGTGCCAGCAGCTTAGCAGGCATCACTGAAGCTTTCTTT.

The chain links TRBV4-2 to TRBJ2-1, with TRBD2 identical over 9 bases. J gave up 1 base and V 4 bases, and 2 bases lay outside the gene matches. CDR3 length equals 15 residues. The germline CDR1 and CDR2 sequences are LGHNA and YNFKEQ. CDR3 amino acids: CASSLAGESYNEQFF. The DNA of the CDR3 is TGTGCCAGCAGCCTAGCGGGGGAATCCTACAATGAGCAGTTCTTC.

This chain connects TRBV2 to TRBJ2-1; D unresolved. Trimming stripped 2 bases from V and 7 bases from J, with 9 bases between. The CDR3 has 13 amino acids. Germline lookup yields CDR1 SNHLY and CDR2 FYNNEI. The CDR3 DNA reads TGTGCCAGCAGTGAATTGCCCATGAATGAGCAGTTCTTC. Translated: CASSELPMNEQFF.

The chain links TRBV3-1 (or the pseudogene TRBV3-2) to TRBJ2-2; no clear D gene. V was cut by 4 bases and J by 6 bases, with 18 bases left in between. CDR1 is LGHDT and CDR2 is YNNKEL in the germline V gene (reference sequence). The CDR3 is 16 amino acids. The CDR3, as DNA: TGTGCCAGCAGCCCGAAAGGGATCCAAGCATCCGGGGAGCTGTTTTTT. Its translation: CASSPKGIQASGELFF.

This clone has a single count. This chain connects TRBV6-4 to TRBJ1-1, with 7 positions matching TRBD1. Per germline, CDR1 MRHNA and CDR2 SNTAGT. There are 15 residues in the CDR3. The V and J ends lost 5 bases and 5 bases, in that order; junction bases with no gene match: 11. The CDR3 DNA reads as TGTGCCAGCAGTAAGGAACAGGGGTTAACGACTGAAGCTTTCTTT. Its translation: CASSKEQGLTTEAFF.

This clone has a handful of counts. The chain carries TRBV3-1 (or the pseudogene TRBV3-2) and TRBJ1-1; D gene unclear. V was trimmed by 1 base and J by 0 bases, leaving 6 bases between them. This CDR3 contains 14 residues. Germline lookup yields CDR1 LGHDT and CDR2 YNNKEL (reference sequence). For the CDR3, the DNA is TGTGCCAGCAGCCAAGTGAGTGTGAACACTGAAGCTTTCTTT. Translating gives CASSQVSVNTEAFF.

The chain joins TRBV4-1 to TRBJ1-1, with a possible D match to TRBD1 (6 bases). The V gene's germline CDR1 is MGHRA and CDR2 YSYEKL. V was cut by 2 bases and J by 0 bases, with 7 bases left in between. This CDR3 is 14 amino acids long. The CDR3 DNA sequence: TGCGCCAGCAGCCAACGGACAGTGAACACTGAAGCTTTCTTT. It encodes CASSQRTVNTEAFF.

As for this clone: The sample contains more than one DNA sequence encoding this CDR3. J is TRBJ2-3 and V is TRBV5-1; TRBD2 matches 9 bases. Germline assignment: CDR1 SGHRS and CDR2 YFSETQ. CDR3 size: 14 residues. The J segment lost 3 bases and the V segment lost 2 bases, leaving 1 base of the junction unmatched. This CDR3 reads CASSLAGGTDTQYF. For the CDR3, the DNA is TGCGCCAGCAGCTTAGCGGGGGGTACAGATACGCAGTATTTT.

The chain employs TRBV30 and TRBJ2-7; 10 nucleotides agree with TRBD1. CDR3 length: 14 amino acids. Trimming cost V 6 bases and J 2 bases; bases outside gene matches: 7. Germline CDR1 reads GTSNPN; CDR2 reads SVGIG (reference sequence). CDR3 protein: CACSRDRGAYEQYF. CDR3 bases: TGTGCCTGTTCCCGGGACAGGGGTGCCTACGAGCAGTACTTC.

About this clone itself: The identical CDR3 is also encoded by other nucleotide sequences in the sample. This chain joins TRBV5-1 and TRBJ1-1; D gene uncertain. In germline, CDR1 is SGHRS, CDR2 YFSETQ. The CDR3 extends over 15 amino acids. The V gene lost 0 bases and the J gene lost 0 bases, with 9 bases spanning the gap. The DNA of the CDR3 is TGCGCCAGCAGCTTGGAAGCAGACATGAACACTGAAGCTTTCTTT. This gives the protein CASSLEADMNTEAFF.

The rearrangement joins TRBV11-2 to TRBJ1-3, with 9 bases identical to TRBD1. From germline, CDR1 is SGHAT and CDR2 FQNNGV. The V gene end was trimmed by 1 base and the J gene end by 0 bases; junction bases not matched to a gene: 4. The CDR3 has 17 residues. The CDR3 reads CASSLVGTGSSGNTIYF. The CDR3 DNA reads as TGTGCCAGCAGCTTAGTAGGGACAGGGAGCTCTGGAAACACCATATATTTT.

The chain uses TRBV6-1 and TRBJ2-7; the D is unclear. The V gene lost 2 bases and the J gene lost 4 bases, with 15 bases spanning the gap. The CDR3 runs to 15 residues. Per the germline V gene, CDR1 is MNHNS and CDR2 is SASEGT. The CDR3 reads CASSEQEVVAYEQYF. The CDR3 bases are TGTGCCAGCAGTGAACAGGAAGTGGTTGCTTACGAGCAGTACTTC.

V usage is TRBV6-5 and J usage is TRBJ2-2, with 7 positions matching TRBD1. Germline V gene sequence: CDR1 MNHEY, CDR2 SVGAGI. V dropped 3 bases and J dropped 6; count of bases not matched to a gene: 7. CDR3 size: 15 residues. CDR3: CASSYRAGGSGELFF. The CDR3 nucleotides are TGTGCCAGCAGTTATCGGGCAGGGGGATCCGGGGAGCTGTTTTTT.

The chain couples TRBV5-6 to TRBJ1-3; no clear D. The CDR3 loop spans 17 amino acids. CDR1 SGHDT and CDR2 YYEEEE come from the germline V gene. Trimming shortened V by 1 base and J by 0 bases, and 14 bases separated the two germline ends. This CDR3 reads CASSLFSPKSSGNTIYF. In DNA, the CDR3 is TGTGCCAGCAGCTTGTTTTCACCTAAGAGCTCTGGAAACACCATATATTTT.

This chain links TRBV2 with TRBJ2-5; D gene unclear. The CDR3 is 13 amino acids. The ends were cut back, 7 bases at V and 3 bases at J, with 12 bases in the middle. CDR1 is SNHLY, CDR2 FYNNEI, per germline. This CDR3 is CASIGRIKETQYF. CDR3 DNA: TGTGCCAGCATTGGCAGGATAAAAGAGACCCAGTACTTC.

The V and J genes are TRBV6-2 or TRBV6-3 and TRBJ1-5, with a weak D call TRBD1 (6 bases). Per the germline V gene, CDR1 is MNHEY and CDR2 is SVGEGT. V lost 5 bases and J lost 11, with 19 bases in between. CDR3 length equals 14 residues. CDR3 DNA sequence: TGTGCCAGCAGTCGGGGAACCCGAGAGGGGGCCCAGCATTTT. Protein: CASSRGTREGAQHF.

The chain couples TRBV4-3 to TRBJ1-1; possibly TRBD1 for D (6 bases). V gave up 4 bases and J gave up 2 bases, with 14 bases separating them. The CDR3 contains 15 residues. Germline CDR1 and CDR2: LGHNA and YSLEER. This chain's CDR3 is CASSPRTGTNTEAFF. CDR3 in DNA: TGCGCCAGCAGCCCCAGAACCGGGACAAACACTGAAGCTTTCTTT.

The V call is TRBV5-4, the J call TRBJ2-7, with D perhaps matching TRBD1 or TRBD2 (6 bases each). The ends were cut back, 1 base at V and 0 bases at J, with 11 bases in the middle. The CDR3 contains 15 residues. Germline V gives CDR1 SGHNT, CDR2 YYREEE (reference sequence). The CDR3 here is CASSLTGRSSYEQYF. CDR3 coding DNA: TGTGCCAGCAGCTTGACAGGGAGGAGCTCCTACGAGCAGTACTTC.

The chain uses TRBV2 and TRBJ2-3, with a weak D call TRBD2 (6 bases). From germline, CDR1 is SNHLY and CDR2 FYNNEI. The CDR3 spans 15 residues. Trimming took off 4 bases at V and 0 bases at J, with 11 bases between the two ends. CDR3 sequence reads: CASSGGTASTDTQYF. The CDR3 region has the DNA TGTGCCAGCAGTGGCGGGACTGCTAGCACAGATACGCAGTATTTT. Filled out from reference TRBV2 and TRBJ2-3, the complete variable domain reads EPEVTQTPSHQVTQMGQEVILRCVPISNHLYFYWYRQILGQKVEFLVSFYNNEISEKSEIFDDQFSVERPDGSNFTLKIRSTKLEDSAMYFCASSGGTASTDTQYFGPGTRLTVL.

In its sample, this clone was seen once. This chain links TRBV6-5 with TRBJ1-3; D unresolved. Germline V gene data show CDR1 as MNHEY and CDR2 as SVGAGI. V was trimmed by 6 bases and J by 3 bases, leaving 18 bases between them. This CDR3 is 16 amino acids long. CDR3 nucleotides: TGTGCCAGCAGCTACCCGCCTAGCGAGTTTGGAAACACCATATATTTT. Amino acids: CASSYPPSEFGNTIYF.